Presented here are 17 T cell receptor beta chains from one specimen sequenced in a study of T cells in Graves' hyperthyroidism and ophthalmopathy. It was RNA transcripts that yielded the amplified TCR beta CDR3 regions. Primed by the HTBI set, a first-round RT-PCR was run on the TCR CDR3. TCRdb ran MiXCR on the multiplex PCR reads and lists one entry per CDR3 protein. The sample includes under 800,000 distinct CDR3 sequences, about 15% of them seen just once. Specimen: blood. The source of these receptors is a woman aged 18 to 35 with Graves' hyperthyroidism.

This clonotype was picked up a small number of times. The chain employs TRBV29-1 and TRBJ1-2, with D maybe TRBD1 (5 bases). This CDR3 is built from 15 residues. Germline-derived CDR1 and CDR2 are SQVTM and ANQGSEA. V dropped 0 bases and J dropped 0 bases, with 11 bases sitting between them. The CDR3 loop reads CSVEDPRAPNYGYTF. The CDR3 DNA reads TGCAGCGTTGAAGATCCCAGGGCCCCTAACTATGGCTACACCTTC.

The chain joins TRBV24-1 to TRBJ2-7; D tentatively fits TRBD1 or TRBD2 (6 bases each). Trimming removed 7 bases at V and 2 bases at J, with 14 bases between. This CDR3 is built from 14 residues. Per the germline V gene, CDR1 is KGHDR and CDR2 is SFDVKD. In nucleotides, the CDR3 is TGTGCCACCAGCCAGGGGACTTTGGCCTACGAGCAGTACTTC. As protein: CATSQGTLAYEQYF.

This clonotype appeared a single time. CDR3 amino acids: CASQRLSGGETQYF. CDR3 bases: TGTGCCAGCCAAAGACTATCGGGAGGGGAGACCCAGTACTTC. The chain links TRBV6-1 to TRBJ2-5; the match to TRBD2 covers 8 bases. V was pared by 8 bases and J by 5 bases, with 10 bases of the junction left unmatched. The CDR3 is made up of 14 amino acids. Germline V gene sequence: CDR1 MNHNS, CDR2 SASEGT.

This clonotype has a count of ten or more. The chain joins TRBV7-9 to TRBJ2-1; no reliable D call. CDR1 and CDR2 (germline): SEHNR, FQNEAQ (reference sequence). V was shortened by 1 base and J by 7 bases, with 17 bases between the two germline ends. The CDR3 totals 16 residues. The CDR3 is CASSLVSARKINEQFF. The CDR3 nucleotides read TGTGCCAGCAGCTTAGTAAGTGCCAGGAAAATAAATGAGCAGTTCTTC.

J is TRBJ1-2 and V is TRBV14; D call uncertain. Trimming pared 1 base from V and 4 bases from J, leaving 13 bases between. Looked up from germline, CDR1 is SGHDN and CDR2 is FVKESK. This CDR3 region has 15 residues. CDR3 loop: CASSQGGGGGYGYTF. The CDR3, as DNA: TGTGCCAGCAGCCAAGGGGGAGGAGGTGGCTATGGCTACACCTTC.

This clonotype was seen at least ten times. This chain connects TRBV7-9 to TRBJ2-5; 11 positions match TRBD2. Germline V gene lookup returns CDR1 SEHNR and CDR2 FQNEAQ (reference sequence). J gave up 2 bases and V 5 bases, and 7 bases lay outside the gene matches. The CDR3 runs to 16 residues. CDR3 DNA: TGTGCCAGCAGCCCAATTACTAGCGGGGGACAAGAGACCCAGTACTTC. It specifies CASSPITSGGQETQYF.

This clonotype was counted between two and nine times. A read error may produce the germline difference seen at one junction end. The genes are TRBV6-1 and TRBJ2-1; unclear D gene. The CDR3 is 13 amino acids. Per germline, CDR1 MNHNS and CDR2 SASEGT. In DNA form, the CDR3 reads TGTGCCAGCAGTCACGTCCCCGTTAATGGGCAGTTCTTC. Translating it yields CASSHVPVNGQFF.

This clonotype was found many times. V gene TRBV7-2 combines with J gene TRBJ2-1; D is uncertain. This CDR3 region has 14 residues. CDR1 is SGHTA and CDR2 is FQGNSA in the germline V gene. The V end was cut by 4 bases, the J end by 3 bases, with 10 bases between. The CDR3: CASSSIRVYNEQFF. The DNA of the CDR3 is TGTGCCAGCAGCTCCATTAGGGTCTACAATGAGCAGTTCTTC.

This clonotype has at least ten counts. This rearrangement joins TRBV11-1 to TRBJ1-1, with D maybe TRBD1 (5 bases). The V gene lost 6 bases and the J gene lost 10 bases, with 18 bases spanning the gap. The V gene's germline CDR1 is SGHAT and CDR2 FQDESV (reference sequence). The CDR3 has 13 amino acids. The CDR3 DNA follows: TGTGCCAGCAGTACGGGCAGATGGGACGGAGCTTTCTTT. It codes for CASSTGRWDGAFF.

There are many counts of this clonotype. The CDR3 reads CASSREGQLYEQYF. CDR3 coding DNA: TGTGCCAGCTCCAGGGAAGGGCAGCTCTACGAGCAGTACTTC. V and J are TRBV6-1 and TRBJ2-7, with D perhaps matching TRBD1 (5 bases). Trimming removed 8 bases at V and 3 bases at J, with 17 bases between. The CDR3 is made up of 14 amino acids. CDR1 is MNHNS, CDR2 SASEGT, per germline.

This clonotype occurred many times. V gene TRBV11-2 combines with J gene TRBJ2-1, with TRBD2 matching 13 bases. CDR3 length equals 16 residues. Germline CDR1 and CDR2: SGHAT and FQNNGV. The V gene end was trimmed by 1 base and the J gene end by 3 bases; junction bases not matched to a gene: 0. CDR3 nucleotide sequence: TGTGCCAGCAGCTTAGGGACTAGCGGGAGCTACAATGAGCAGTTCTTC. It is translated as CASSLGTSGSYNEQFF.

The CDR3 nucleotides are TGCAGTGCCCTCCCGGCGGGGAGCTCCTACAATGAGCAGTTCTTC. Protein sequence: CSALPAGSSYNEQFF. The rearrangement uses TRBV20-1 and TRBJ2-1; D is perhaps TRBD2 (6 bases). The CDR3 loop spans 15 amino acids. CDR1 and CDR2 from the germline V gene are DFQATT and SNEGSKA (reference sequence). Trimming took 6 bases from V and 0 from J, leaving 15 bases between them.

This clonotype was seen a handful of times. V is TRBV10-1 and J is TRBJ2-3; no reliable D call. Germline assignment: CDR1 WNHNN and CDR2 SYGVQD (reference sequence). The germline V and J ends were trimmed by 4 bases and 2 bases, with 13 bases remaining between them. The CDR3 totals 15 residues. The CDR3 loop reads CASSGSVSHTDTQYF. The CDR3, as DNA: TGCGCCAGCAGTGGAAGCGTATCTCACACAGATACGCAGTATTTT.

This clonotype was counted ten times or more. V is TRBV11-2 and J is TRBJ2-5; the D gene is possibly TRBD2 (6 bases). The CDR3 has 18 amino acids. Trimming took off 2 bases at V and 1 base at J, with 20 bases between the two ends. CDR1 and CDR2 from the germline V gene are SGHAT and FQNNGV. Here the CDR3 DNA reads TGTGCCAGCAGCTTACGGTTCGGGGCGGGAAGTGCCCAAGAGACCCAGTACTTC. Its protein product is CASSLRFGAGSAQETQYF. The entire variable domain, with the rest obtained from reference TRBV11-2 and TRBJ2-5, is as follows: EAGVAQSPRYKIIEKRQSVAFWCNPISGHATLYWYQQILGQGPKLLIQFQNNGVVDDSQLPKDRFSAERLKGVDSTLKIQPAKLEDSAVYLCASSLRFGAGSAQETQYFGPGTRLLVL.

CDR3 protein: CARDIHMNTEAFF. For the CDR3, the DNA is TGCGCCAGGGACATCCACATGAACACTGAAGCTTTCTTT. The chain joins TRBV5-1 to TRBJ1-1; TRBD1 might be the D (5 bases). Germline-derived CDR1 and CDR2 are SGHRS and YFSETQ. V lost 8 bases and J 0 bases, leaving 11 bases between the germline ends. This CDR3 has 13 amino acids. Based on the CDR3 plus reference TRBV5-1 and TRBJ1-1, the full variable domain is KAGVTQTPRYLIKTRGQQVTLSCSPISGHRSVSWYQQTPGQGLQFLFEYFSETQRNKGNFPGRFSGRQFSNSRSEMNVSTLELGDSALYLCARDIHMNTEAFFGQGTRLTVV.

The rearrangement joins TRBV20-1 to TRBJ1-3; D is unresolved. The CDR3 spans 14 residues. V lost 5 bases to trimming and J lost 0 bases, with 11 bases between them. Looked up from germline, CDR1 is DFQATT and CDR2 is SNEGSKA (reference sequence). CDR3 sequence reads: CSASSGSSGNTIYF. CDR3 in DNA: TGCAGTGCTTCGTCGGGGAGCTCTGGAAACACCATATATTTT.

The rearrangement uses TRBV9 and TRBJ2-1; a weak D match, TRBD1 (6 bases). Per the germline V gene, CDR1 is SGDLS and CDR2 is YYNGEE. Deletions cut 1 base from V and 0 bases from J, with 11 bases between. The CDR3 has 16 residues. The CDR3 sequence: CASSVTGQRSYNEQFF. For the CDR3, the DNA is TGTGCCAGCAGCGTAACCGGACAGCGCTCCTACAATGAGCAGTTCTTC.